This entry is about one TCR beta chain. In terms of age and location, participants ranged from about 18 to 95 years and lived in around 22 US areas. Assignments of participants to cohorts depended upon their own reported clinical history. In the original processing: From reference gene primer amplification, estimates of nucleated cell counts were derived. Method: immunoSEQ multiplex PCR; TCRdb's copy keeps in-frame clones and lacks some. That table supplies the V and J calls and clone size; D and trimming were determined from the DNA. The repertoire holds fewer than 500,000 clones, with about nine tenths as singletons. The sample belongs to a study of blood T cell repertoires in COVID-19. CDR3 length: 15 amino acids. Trimming removed 2 bases at V and 6 bases at J, with 12 bases between. Germline lookup yields CDR1 SGHRS and CDR2 YFSETQ.

Material: PBMCs or T cells enriched from blood (not recorded which). This receptor was obtained from a woman between 18 and 29 years old who had recovered from COVID-19. This chain connects TRBV5-1 to TRBJ1-6; no clear D gene. This chain's CDR3 is CASSLGVTGNSPLHF. The CDR3 coding sequence is TGCGCCAGCAGCTTAGGCGTAACGGGTAATTCACCCCTCCACTTT. The full variable domain, rest sourced from reference TRBV5-1 and TRBJ1-6, is KAGVTQTPRYLIKTRGQQVTLSCSPISGHRSVSWYQQTPGQGLQFLFEYFSETQRNKGNFPGRFSGRQFSNSRSEMNVSTLELGDSALYLCASSLGVTGNSPLHFGNGTRLTVT.